The 5 T cell receptor beta chains listed next were all sequenced from one sample in a study of blood T cells in healthy people across ages. A second PCR of roughly 7 to 11 cycles used a sample-barcoded 5' primer and a J-beta primer mix. TCRdb used MiXCR to reprocess the 5' RACE reads, holding one entry per CDR3 protein. The profile covers around 1,600,000 distinct CDR3 sequences, with approximately 42% appearing a single time and approximately 4% taken by the ten largest. The sample taken for sequencing was blood. The receptors here all came from a woman in her late teens or twenties in good health.

This chain links TRBV20-1 with TRBJ1-5; tentatively, D is TRBD1 (6 bases). The germline CDR1 and CDR2 sequences are DFQATT and SNEGSKA (reference sequence). V was cut by 6 bases and J by 1 base, with 13 bases left in between. The CDR3 spans 14 residues. For the CDR3, the DNA is TGCAGTGCAAGAAGACAGGACAGCAATCAGCCCCAGCATTTT. Protein sequence: CSARRQDSNQPQHF.

This rearrangement joins TRBV6-2 or TRBV6-3 to TRBJ2-7; perhaps TRBD2 as D (6 bases). CDR1 is MNHEY and CDR2 is SVGEGT in the germline V gene. The CDR3 totals 14 residues. V was clipped by 2 bases and J by 0 bases, with 8 bases between them. CDR3 sequence reads: CASSYGTYSYEQYF. CDR3 DNA: TGTGCCAGCAGTTACGGGACTTACTCCTACGAGCAGTACTTC.

The sample holds many counts of this clonotype. As DNA, the CDR3 is TGCAGCGTCAAGGGACAGTTCCACAATGAGCAGTTCTTC. Translation: CSVKGQFHNEQFF. The genes are TRBV29-1 and TRBJ2-1; 7 nucleotides line up with TRBD1. V dropped 6 bases and J dropped 5; count of bases not matched to a gene: 7. From germline, CDR1 is SQVTM and CDR2 ANQGSEA. The CDR3 is 13 residues long.

V and J are TRBV7-2 and TRBJ2-1; 7 bases are a match to TRBD2. The germline V gene encodes CDR1 SGHTA and CDR2 FQGNSA. Trimming removed 2 bases from V and 4 bases from J; junction bases left unmatched: 14. The CDR3 is 18 residues long. The CDR3 region is CASSLSGLVRTDYNEQFF. CDR3 nucleotides: TGTGCCAGCAGCTTATCCGGACTAGTGCGTACGGATTACAATGAGCAGTTCTTC.

A few counts support this clonotype. This rearrangement joins TRBV12-3 or TRBV12-4 to TRBJ2-7; no clear D. V lost 3 bases, J lost 0 bases, and 12 bases lay in between. The length of the CDR3 is 15 residues. CDR3 DNA: TGTGCCAGCAGTTTCAGGTCGTCGGCCTCCTACGAGCAGTACTTC. It yields the protein CASSFRSSASYEQYF.